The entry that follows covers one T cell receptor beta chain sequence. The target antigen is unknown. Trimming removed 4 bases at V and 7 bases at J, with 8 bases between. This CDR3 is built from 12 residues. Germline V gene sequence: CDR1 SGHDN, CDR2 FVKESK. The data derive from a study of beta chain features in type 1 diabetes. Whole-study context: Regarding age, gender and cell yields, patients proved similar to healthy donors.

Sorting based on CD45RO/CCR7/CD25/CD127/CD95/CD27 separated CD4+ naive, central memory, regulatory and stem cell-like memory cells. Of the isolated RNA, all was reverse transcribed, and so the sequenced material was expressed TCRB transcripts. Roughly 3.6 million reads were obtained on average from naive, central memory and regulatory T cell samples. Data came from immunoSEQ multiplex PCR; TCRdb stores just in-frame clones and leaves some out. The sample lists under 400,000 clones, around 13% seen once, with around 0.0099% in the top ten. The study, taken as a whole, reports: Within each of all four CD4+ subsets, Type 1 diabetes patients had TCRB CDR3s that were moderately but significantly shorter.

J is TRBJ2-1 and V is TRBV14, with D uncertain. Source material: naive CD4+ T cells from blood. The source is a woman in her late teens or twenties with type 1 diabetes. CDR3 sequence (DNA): TGTGCCAGCAGCCTCTCCTTGAATGAGCAGTTCTTC. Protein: CASSLSLNEQFF.